This T cell receptor beta chain was documented in a study of beta chain features in type 1 diabetes. CDR1 and CDR2 from the germline V gene are SGHDN and FVKESK. V dropped 4 bases and J dropped 2; count of bases not matched to a gene: 11. The CDR3 loop spans 17 amino acids. TCRB transcripts that were expressed got sequenced, as all of the isolated RNA had been reverse transcribed. The assay was immunoSEQ multiplex PCR, and TCRdb's table has in-frame clones only and misses some. This table holds hundreds of thousands of clones, about a sixth found once. This sequence originates from a woman aged 18-30 years in good health. The chain recombines TRBV14 with TRBJ2-5, with 9 bases matching TRBD1. Input material: naive CD4+ T cells from blood. This CDR3 reads CASSPLSDRGFQETQYF. The CDR3 DNA follows: TGTGCCAGCAGCCCACTTTCTGACAGGGGGTTTCAAGAGACCCAGTACTTC.